Shown below are 5 T cell receptor beta chains from a single sample sequenced in a study of CD8+ T cells in alopecia areata. Reverse transcribed after extraction, RNA yielded cDNA as the sequencing template. Using immunoSEQ multiplex PCR, the repertoire was profiled, and TCRdb retains in-frame clones only, with some absent. The data contain under 250,000 clones, more than 45% of them singletons. Sequencing was performed on CD4+ T cells sorted from blood, taken at week 0. The origin of the receptors is a human donor with alopecia areata.

This sequence joins TRBV30 and TRBJ2-2; tentatively, D is TRBD2 (6 bases). The CDR3 runs 14 residues. Germline V gene lookup returns CDR1 GTSNPN and CDR2 SVGIG (reference sequence). V was clipped by 0 bases and J by 4 bases, with 9 bases between them. CDR3 in DNA: TGTGCCTGGAGTGTACAAGCGGGCACCGGGGAGCTGTTTTTT. Its translation: CAWSVQAGTGELFF.

The gene calls are TRBV2 and TRBJ1-5, with 7 bases matching TRBD1. The CDR3 sequence is 14 residues long. Germline V gene data show CDR1 as SNHLY and CDR2 as FYNNEI. V was clipped by 6 bases and J by 0 bases; unmatched bases: 2. In nucleotides, the CDR3 is TGTGCCAGCAGGGGACAGCATAGCAATCAGCCCCAGCATTTT. Translation gives CASRGQHSNQPQHF.

The chain has TRBV7-9 and TRBJ2-7, with a possible D match to TRBD2 (5 bases). Germline CDR1 and CDR2: SEHNR and FQNEAQ (reference sequence). The ends were cut back, 2 bases at V and 7 bases at J, with 9 bases in the middle. This CDR3 spans 12 amino acids. The CDR3: CASSLWRSEQYF. The CDR3 DNA sequence: TGTGCCAGCAGCTTATGGAGGTCGGAGCAGTACTTC.

This chain joins TRBV30 and TRBJ1-2; 7 positions match TRBD1. The CDR3 length is 12 residues. Germline CDR1 is GTSNPN and CDR2 is SVGIG (reference sequence). V was clipped by 1 base and J by 8 bases; unmatched bases: 4. The CDR3 bases are TGTGCCTGGAGTGGACAGGGCTTCGGCTACACCTTC. This translates into CAWSGQGFGYTF.

This clone was detected once. V is TRBV5-1 and J is TRBJ2-1; no clear D. V lost 4 bases and J 0 bases, leaving 14 bases between the germline ends. Germline CDR1 and CDR2: SGHRS and YFSETQ. The CDR3 is made up of 16 amino acids. The CDR3 spells CASSQAVGLSYNEQFF. The CDR3 DNA is TGCGCCAGCAGCCAGGCAGTAGGCCTCTCCTACAATGAGCAGTTCTTC.